This TCR beta chain derives from a study of Ad26.COV2.S vaccination and SARS-CoV-2 variants. Sample treatment: some 20 received Ad26.COV2.S at low or high dose, single or two shots; about 5 received placebo; per-sample allocation not given. All samples were drawn on day 63, counting from the first vaccine or placebo injection. Vaccination employed an Ad26 vector expressing the Wuhan-strain SARS-CoV-2 spike. Clones were sequenced by immunoSEQ multiplex PCR, and TCRdb holds only the in-frame ones, with some missing. This table holds about 440,000 clones, 90% found once. The CDR3 is 14 residues long. The germline gives CDR1 SGHVS, CDR2 FQNEAQ. The ends were cut back, 5 bases at V and 2 bases at J, with 12 bases in the middle.

The sample in question was peripheral blood, obtained in a trial of Ad26.COV2.S vaccine versus placebo. The clonotype was recovered from a person aged 18-60 years who received the Ad26.COV2.S COVID-19 vaccine or a placebo. This chain links TRBV7-8 with TRBJ2-5; a weak D match, TRBD1 (6 bases). In nucleotides, the CDR3 is TGTGCCAGCAGCCGCGGACAGTCACAAGAGACCCAGTACTTC. Amino acid sequence: CASSRGQSQETQYF.